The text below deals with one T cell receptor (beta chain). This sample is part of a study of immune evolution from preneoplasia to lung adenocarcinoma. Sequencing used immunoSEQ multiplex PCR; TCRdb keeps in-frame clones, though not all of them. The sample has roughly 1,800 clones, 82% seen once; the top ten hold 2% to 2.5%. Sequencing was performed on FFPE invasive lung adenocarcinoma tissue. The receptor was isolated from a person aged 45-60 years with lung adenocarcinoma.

Here the CDR3 reads CASSLLQGPSQPQHF. The CDR3 DNA reads TGTGCCAGCAGCTTACTGCAGGGGCCCAGTCAGCCCCAGCATTTT. The chain uses TRBV7-8 and TRBJ1-5, with D possibly TRBD1 on 6 matching bases. The V gene lost 2 bases and the J gene lost 6 bases, with 14 bases spanning the gap. Germline V gene lookup returns CDR1 SGHVS and CDR2 FQNEAQ. The CDR3 contains 15 residues.